One and the same sample provided the 21 T cell receptor beta chains below, sequenced in a study of cytomegalovirus exposure and HLA in healthy donors. PCR primers comprised 60 Vbeta and 13 Jbeta primers. TCRdb's table, derived via immunoSEQ multiplex PCR, lists solely in-frame clones and lacks some. The sample holds approximately 160,000 clones, 68% seen once. The specimen sequenced was PBMCs. All receptors derive from a man aged 45-65 years in good health and CMV-seronegative.

As regards this clone: One end of the junction is discordant with germline, which a read error may explain. Within the sample, other DNA sequences also encode this same CDR3. CDR3: CASSRSERGDYEQYF. In DNA, the CDR3 is TGTGCTAGCAGCCGTTCAGAGCGGGGGGACTACGAGCAGTACTTC. The chain couples TRBV6-5 to TRBJ2-7; 9 bases match TRBD2. CDR1 is MNHEY and CDR2 is SVGAGI in the germline V gene. The CDR3 is 15 amino acids.

This clone was seen only a few times. This chain links TRBV27 with TRBJ1-1, with 12 bases matching TRBD1. Germline V gene data show CDR1 as MNHEY and CDR2 as SMNVEV (reference sequence). Trimming removed 5 bases from V and 5 bases from J; junction bases left unmatched: 12. CDR3 size: 17 residues. This chain's CDR3 is CASSPSPGQGARTEAFF. The CDR3 DNA reads as TGTGCCAGCAGTCCCTCCCCGGGACAGGGGGCAAGGACTGAAGCTTTCTTT.

This rearrangement joins TRBV5-1 to TRBJ2-1, with D hard to call. Trimming left V 2 bases short and J 6 bases short, with 12 bases between. The germline V gene encodes CDR1 SGHRS and CDR2 YFSETQ. This CDR3 is 14 amino acids long. The DNA for the CDR3 is TGCGCCAGCAGCTTCATGCTGTCCAGCAATGAGCAGTTCTTC. Its protein product is CASSFMLSSNEQFF.

This chain uses TRBV5-1 with TRBJ2-7; D call uncertain. The germline V gene has CDR1 SGHRS and CDR2 YFSETQ. The length of the CDR3 is 14 residues. Trimming pared 0 bases from V and 0 bases from J, leaving 7 bases between. CDR3 sequence reads: CASSLVSNSYEQYF. The CDR3 coding sequence is TGCGCCAGCAGCTTGGTCAGTAACTCCTACGAGCAGTACTTC.

This clone was seen a handful of times. The gene calls are TRBV4-2 and TRBJ2-7; D is possibly TRBD1 (5 bases). This CDR3 is 15 amino acids long. Germline V gene data show CDR1 as LGHNA and CDR2 as YNFKEQ. V was cut by 7 bases and J by 2 bases, with 18 bases left in between. The CDR3 is CASNPDAGLAYEQYF. CDR3 DNA sequence: TGTGCCAGCAACCCGGATGCAGGGCTGGCCTACGAGCAGTACTTC.

The chain uses TRBV5-1 and TRBJ2-4; no firm D call. The germline V and J ends were trimmed by 4 bases and 0 bases, with 17 bases remaining between them. There are 17 residues in the CDR3. Germline assignment: CDR1 SGHRS and CDR2 YFSETQ. This CDR3 reads CASSLSLDGLAKNIQYF. In DNA, the CDR3 is TGCGCCAGCAGCCTGAGCCTAGACGGATTAGCCAAAAACATTCAGTACTTC.

The genes are TRBV20-1 and TRBJ2-1, with 8 nucleotides matching TRBD2. The germline V gene has CDR1 DFQATT and CDR2 SNEGSKA (reference sequence). CDR3 size: 11 residues. Unmatched junction bases numbered 4, after V lost 5 bases and J lost 10 bases. CDR3 bases: TGCAGTGCTTTCGGACTAGCCGAGCAGTTCTTC. This translates into CSAFGLAEQFF.

This chain joins TRBV2 and TRBJ2-7; 8 bases are shared with TRBD1. The CDR3 has 15 residues. With V trimmed by 5 bases and J by 0 bases, 6 bases remained unmatched. Germline V gives CDR1 SNHLY, CDR2 FYNNEI. CDR3 region: CASSPGQAFSYEQYF. The CDR3 nucleotides are TGTGCCAGCAGTCCGGGACAGGCCTTCTCCTACGAGCAGTACTTC.

Only a few counts were recorded for this clone. This rearrangement joins TRBV2 to TRBJ1-3; D not resolved. V was trimmed by 0 bases and J by 4 bases, leaving 10 bases between them. Germline V gene data show CDR1 as SNHLY and CDR2 as FYNNEI. This CDR3 is built from 15 residues. The CDR3 DNA sequence: TGTGCCAGCAGTGAAGCCGGGAGGGCCGGAAACACCATATATTTT. Translation gives CASSEAGRAGNTIYF.

V gene TRBV10-3 combines with J gene TRBJ1-1, with 7 bases lining up with TRBD1. Germline V gene sequence: CDR1 ENHRY, CDR2 SYGVKD. The length of the CDR3 is 15 residues. Unmatched junction bases numbered 10, after V lost 6 bases and J lost 3 bases. Here the CDR3 DNA reads TGTGCCATCAGGCAGACAGGGACGGACGACACTGAAGCTTTCTTT. Encoded protein: CAIRQTGTDDTEAFF.

The V gene is TRBV4-1, the J gene TRBJ2-1; no definite D call. The V end was cut by 0 bases, the J end by 1 base, with 10 bases between. This CDR3 spans 16 amino acids. Germline V gene data show CDR1 as MGHRA and CDR2 as YSYEKL. This CDR3 is CASSQDRGGSYNEQFF. The DNA for the CDR3 is TGCGCCAGCAGCCAAGATCGAGGTGGGTCCTACAATGAGCAGTTCTTC.

The rearrangement uses TRBV28 and TRBJ1-2; a possible D gene is TRBD1 (6 bases). V lost 6 bases, J lost 3 bases, and 11 bases lay in between. The CDR3 is made up of 13 amino acids. Germline lookup yields CDR1 MDHEN and CDR2 SYDVKM. The CDR3, as DNA: TGTGCCAGCAGCCTGACAGGACACTATGGCTACACCTTC. Amino acid sequence: CASSLTGHYGYTF.

V usage is TRBV29-1 and J usage is TRBJ2-7; a possible D gene is TRBD1 (6 bases). In germline, CDR1 is SQVTM, CDR2 ANQGSEA. The germline V and J ends were trimmed by 7 bases and 6 bases, with 19 bases remaining between them. The CDR3 has 13 amino acids. CDR3 coding DNA: TGCAGCGCTATTCTTGACAGGATGGGCGAGCAGTACTTC. Translation gives CSAILDRMGEQYF.

The chain is built from TRBV10-3 and TRBJ2-1; 10 nucleotides align to TRBD2. The germline V gene has CDR1 ENHRY and CDR2 SYGVKD. CDR3 length: 17 residues. The V and J ends lost 2 bases and 8 bases, in that order; junction bases with no gene match: 12. CDR3 amino acids: CAISEPSLAGARDEQFF. The CDR3 DNA reads TGTGCCATCAGTGAGCCCAGCCTAGCGGGGGCGCGGGATGAGCAGTTCTTC.

This clone was picked up one time. The rearrangement joins TRBV25-1 to TRBJ2-7, with D perhaps matching TRBD1 (5 bases). CDR1 and CDR2 from the germline V gene are MGHDK and SYGVNS. The CDR3 sequence is 12 residues long. Between the trimmed V and J ends, which lost 3 bases and 6 bases, there was a span of 9 bases. As DNA, the CDR3 is TGTGCCAGCAGTGATTGGGGCTTCGAGCAGTACTTC. This encodes CASSDWGFEQYF.

This clone showed up just a few times. The chain couples TRBV10-2 to TRBJ2-3; TRBD2 aligns across 10 bases. The CDR3 totals 14 residues. CDR1 and CDR2 from the germline V gene are WSHSY and SAAADI. J was trimmed by 4 bases and V by 3 bases; bases with no gene match: 1. The CDR3 region has the DNA TGCGCCAGCAGTGAAAGCGGGGGGGCAGATACGCAGTATTTT. Its translation is CASSESGGADTQYF.

The CDR3: CASSFNPFGTGDTGELFF. The CDR3, as DNA: TGTGCCAGCAGTTTCAATCCTTTTGGGACAGGGGACACCGGGGAGCTGTTTTTT. V usage is TRBV27 and J usage is TRBJ2-2, with TRBD1 identical over 10 bases. There are 18 residues in the CDR3. J was trimmed by 3 bases and V by 3 bases; bases with no gene match: 10. Looked up from germline, CDR1 is MNHEY and CDR2 is SMNVEV (reference sequence).

V usage is TRBV9 and J usage is TRBJ1-1; D may be TRBD1 (5 bases). Trimming cost V 2 bases and J 1 base, with 12 bases left between them. The germline V gene encodes CDR1 SGDLS and CDR2 YYNGEE. The CDR3 length is 15 residues. The CDR3 DNA reads TGTGCCAGCAGCGTCGACAGCTACCCGAACACTGAAGCTTTCTTT. This gives the protein CASSVDSYPNTEAFF.

This chain joins TRBV6-4 and TRBJ1-1; 8 nucleotides agree with TRBD1. The CDR3 spans 14 residues. The ends lost 6 bases at V and 3 bases at J; junction bases unmatched: 6. Per germline, CDR1 MRHNA and CDR2 SNTAGT. CDR3 sequence: CASREQGGYTEAFF. CDR3 bases: TGTGCCAGCAGGGAACAGGGGGGCTACACTGAAGCTTTCTTT.

V gene TRBV6-6 combines with J gene TRBJ1-1; weak D call: TRBD1 (6 bases). Between the trimmed V and J ends, which lost 8 bases and 4 bases, there was a span of 14 bases. The CDR3 length is 13 residues. The germline V gene encodes CDR1 MNHNY and CDR2 SVGAGI (reference sequence). DNA of the CDR3: TGTGCCAGCGGCCACAGGGATAGCACTGAAGCTTTCTTT. It codes for CASGHRDSTEAFF.

The J gene is TRBJ2-7, the V gene TRBV5-1; D may be TRBD1 (5 bases). From germline, CDR1 is SGHRS and CDR2 YFSETQ. V was trimmed by 0 bases and J by 0 bases, leaving 13 bases between them. This CDR3 spans 16 amino acids. This CDR3 reads CASSLADSHSSYEQYF. The CDR3 region has the DNA TGCGCCAGCAGCTTGGCCGACAGCCATAGCTCCTACGAGCAGTACTTC.